This entry features one T cell receptor (beta chain) sequence. Via MiXCR, TCRdb re-called the 5' RACE reads, giving one row per CDR3 protein. The table includes some 180,000 distinct CDR3 sequences, less than 20% detected once. The V segment lost 6 bases and the J segment 7 bases; nucleotides outside the gene matches: 4. The CDR3 runs 13 residues. Germline values: CDR1 SGHTA, CDR2 FQGTGA. This entry comes from a study of T-cell memory formation after mild COVID-19. The sequence was obtained from a man in his late teens or twenties who had mild COVID-19 (a few samples of this study predate the infection). Cell type and time point are not known. V gene TRBV7-3 combines with J gene TRBJ1-1; TRBD1 aligns across 11 bases. Sequencing was carried out using PBMCs or a T cell subset sorted from them (not recorded which). The CDR3 here is CASSSDRGLEAFF. DNA of the CDR3: TGTGCCAGCAGTTCGGACAGGGGGCTTGAAGCTTTCTTT.